This TCR beta chain was captured by sequencing in a study of blood T cells in healthy people across ages. Study details: Per every two T cells, about one barcoded beta molecule was captured by template switching. Study conclusions and caveats: Strongly correlated with naive T cell percentage was TCR beta diversity.

Using a J-beta primer mix together with a sample-barcoded 5' primer, a second PCR was run for about 6 to 11 cycles. A 12-random-nucleotide template-switch adaptor tagged each cDNA molecule. Each sample provided no less than 3 million CDR3-containing paired-end reads. TCRdb fed the 5' RACE reads into MiXCR, producing one record per CDR3 protein. Counted here are just under 750,000 distinct CDR3 sequences, 22% occurring once; the ten biggest clones make up around a fifth. In the case of this clonotype: Its antigen remains unknown.

The CDR3 contains 16 residues. The V and J ends lost 6 bases and 1 base, in that order; junction bases with no gene match: 7. The V gene's germline CDR1 is DFQATT and CDR2 SNEGSKA (reference sequence). The TCR sequence derives from an older man in good health. The sample consisted of blood. The chain has TRBV20-1 and TRBJ2-7, with 15 bases identical to TRBD2. CDR3 bases: TGCAGTGCCGCTGGACTAGCGGGGGGGAAATCCTACGAGCAGTACTTC. Translating it yields CSAAGLAGGKSYEQYF.